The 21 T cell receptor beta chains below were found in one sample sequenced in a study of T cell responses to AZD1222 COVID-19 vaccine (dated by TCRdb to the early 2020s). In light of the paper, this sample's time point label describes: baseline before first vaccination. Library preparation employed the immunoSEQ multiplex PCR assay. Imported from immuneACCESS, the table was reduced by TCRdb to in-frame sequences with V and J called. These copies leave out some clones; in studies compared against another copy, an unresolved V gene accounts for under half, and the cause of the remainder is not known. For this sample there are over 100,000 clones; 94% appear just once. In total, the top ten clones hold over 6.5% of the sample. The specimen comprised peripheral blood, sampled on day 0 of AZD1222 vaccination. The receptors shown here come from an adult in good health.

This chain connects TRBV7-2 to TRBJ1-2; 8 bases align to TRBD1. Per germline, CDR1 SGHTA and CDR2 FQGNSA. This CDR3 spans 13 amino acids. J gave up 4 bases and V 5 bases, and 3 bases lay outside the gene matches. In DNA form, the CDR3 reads TGTGCCAGCAGCGTAGGGACAGGCTATGGCTACACCTTC. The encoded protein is CASSVGTGYGYTF.

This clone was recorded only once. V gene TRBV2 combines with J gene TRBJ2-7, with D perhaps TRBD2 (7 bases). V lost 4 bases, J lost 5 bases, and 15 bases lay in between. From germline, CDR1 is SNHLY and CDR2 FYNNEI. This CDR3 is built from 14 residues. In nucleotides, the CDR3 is TGTGCCAGCAGTGTGCGGGGGCTAGAAAACGAGCAGTACTTC. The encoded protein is CASSVRGLENEQYF.

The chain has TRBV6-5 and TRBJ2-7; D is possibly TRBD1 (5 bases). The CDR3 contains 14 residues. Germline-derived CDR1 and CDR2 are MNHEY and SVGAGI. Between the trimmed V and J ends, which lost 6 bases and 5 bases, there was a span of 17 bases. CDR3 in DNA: TGTGCCAGCAGGGGCTGGCCCAGCAGGGACGAGCAGTACTTC. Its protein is CASRGWPSRDEQYF.

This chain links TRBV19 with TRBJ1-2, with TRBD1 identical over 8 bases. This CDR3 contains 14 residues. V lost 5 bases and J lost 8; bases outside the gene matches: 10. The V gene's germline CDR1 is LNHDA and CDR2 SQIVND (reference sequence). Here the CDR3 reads CASSRQGASGGYTF. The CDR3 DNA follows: TGTGCCAGTAGTCGCCAGGGGGCCTCCGGGGGCTACACCTTC.

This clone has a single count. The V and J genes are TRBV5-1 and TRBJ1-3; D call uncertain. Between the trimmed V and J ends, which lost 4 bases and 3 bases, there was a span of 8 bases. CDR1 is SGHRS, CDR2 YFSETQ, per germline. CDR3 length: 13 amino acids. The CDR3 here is CASSREVGNTIYF. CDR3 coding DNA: TGCGCCAGCAGCCGAGAGGTTGGAAACACCATATATTTT.

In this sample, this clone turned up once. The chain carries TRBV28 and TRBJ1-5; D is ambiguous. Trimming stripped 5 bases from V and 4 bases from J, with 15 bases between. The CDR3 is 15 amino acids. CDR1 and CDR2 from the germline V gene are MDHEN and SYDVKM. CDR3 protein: CASSPTGAGNQPQHF. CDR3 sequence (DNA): TGTGCCAGCAGTCCGACGGGCGCTGGTAATCAGCCCCAGCATTTT.

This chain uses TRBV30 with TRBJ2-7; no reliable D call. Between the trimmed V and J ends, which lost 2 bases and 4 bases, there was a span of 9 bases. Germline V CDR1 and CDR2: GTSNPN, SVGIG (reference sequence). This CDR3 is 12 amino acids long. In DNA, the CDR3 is TGTGCCTGGAGTCAACAGTTATACGAGCAGTACTTC. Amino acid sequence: CAWSQQLYEQYF.

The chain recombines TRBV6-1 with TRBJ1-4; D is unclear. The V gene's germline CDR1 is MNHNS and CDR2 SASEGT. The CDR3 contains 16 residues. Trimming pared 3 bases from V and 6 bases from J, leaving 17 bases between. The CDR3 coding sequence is TGTGCCAGCAGTGATCCTGCAGTGGCCCTTGATGAAAAACTGTTTTTT. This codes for CASSDPAVALDEKLFF.

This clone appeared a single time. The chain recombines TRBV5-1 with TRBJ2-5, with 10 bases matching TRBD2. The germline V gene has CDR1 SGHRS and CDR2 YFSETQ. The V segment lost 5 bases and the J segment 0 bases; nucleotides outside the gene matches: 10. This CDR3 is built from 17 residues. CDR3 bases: TGCGCCAGCAGACCGCTTTTAGCGGGAGGCCACCAAGAGACCCAGTACTTC. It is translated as CASRPLLAGGHQETQYF.

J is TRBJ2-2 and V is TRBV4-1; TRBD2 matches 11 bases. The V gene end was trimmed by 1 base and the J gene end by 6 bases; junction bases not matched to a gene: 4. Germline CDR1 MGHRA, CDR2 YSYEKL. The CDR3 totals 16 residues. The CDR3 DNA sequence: TGCGCCAGCAGCCAAGGCACTAGCGGGAGACCCGGGGAGCTGTTTTTT. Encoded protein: CASSQGTSGRPGELFF.

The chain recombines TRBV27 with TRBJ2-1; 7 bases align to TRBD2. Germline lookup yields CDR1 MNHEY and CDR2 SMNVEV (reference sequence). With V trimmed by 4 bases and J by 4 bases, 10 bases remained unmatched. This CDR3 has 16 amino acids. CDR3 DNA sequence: TGTGCCAGCAGTTGGGGCGGGAGCGTTTCTTACAATGAGCAGTTCTTC. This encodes CASSWGGSVSYNEQFF.

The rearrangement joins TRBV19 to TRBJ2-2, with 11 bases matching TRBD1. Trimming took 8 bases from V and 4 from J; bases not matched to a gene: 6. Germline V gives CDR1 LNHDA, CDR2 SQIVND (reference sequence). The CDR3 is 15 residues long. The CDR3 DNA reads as TGTGCCAGTGCCAGTGGGACAGGGGGCACCGGGGAGCTGTTTTTT. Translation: CASASGTGGTGELFF.

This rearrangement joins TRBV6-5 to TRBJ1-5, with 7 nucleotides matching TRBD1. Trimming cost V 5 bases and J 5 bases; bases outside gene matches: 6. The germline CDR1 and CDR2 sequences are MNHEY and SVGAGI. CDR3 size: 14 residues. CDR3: CASSTGQWDQPQHF. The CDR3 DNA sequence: TGTGCCAGCAGTACGGGACAGTGGGATCAGCCCCAGCATTTT.

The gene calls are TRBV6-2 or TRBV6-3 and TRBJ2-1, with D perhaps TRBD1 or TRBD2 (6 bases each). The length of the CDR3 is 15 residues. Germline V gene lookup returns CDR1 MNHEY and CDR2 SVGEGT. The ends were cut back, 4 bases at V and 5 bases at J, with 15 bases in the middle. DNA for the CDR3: TGTGCCAGCAGTTCGGCGGGGACACCTAACAATGAGCAGTTCTTC. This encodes CASSSAGTPNNEQFF.

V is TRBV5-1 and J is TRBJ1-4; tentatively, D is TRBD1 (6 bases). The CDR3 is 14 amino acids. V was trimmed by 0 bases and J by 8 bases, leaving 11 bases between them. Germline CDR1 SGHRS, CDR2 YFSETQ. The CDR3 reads CASSLDREGEKLFF. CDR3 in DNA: TGCGCCAGCAGCTTGGACAGGGAGGGAGAAAAACTGTTTTTT. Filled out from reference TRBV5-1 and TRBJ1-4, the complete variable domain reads KAGVTQTPRYLIKTRGQQVTLSCSPISGHRSVSWYQQTPGQGLQFLFEYFSETQRNKGNFPGRFSGRQFSNSRSEMNVSTLELGDSALYLCASSLDREGEKLFFGSGTQLSVL.

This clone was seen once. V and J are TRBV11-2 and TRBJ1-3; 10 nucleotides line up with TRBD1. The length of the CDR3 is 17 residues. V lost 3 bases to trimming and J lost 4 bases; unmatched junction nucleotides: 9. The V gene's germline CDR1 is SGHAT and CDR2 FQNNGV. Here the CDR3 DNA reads TGTGCCAGCAGCTTCATCGACAGGGGGCTACGAGGAAACACCATATATTTT. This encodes CASSFIDRGLRGNTIYF. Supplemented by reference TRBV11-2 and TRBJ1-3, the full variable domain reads EAGVAQSPRYKIIEKRQSVAFWCNPISGHATLYWYQQILGQGPKLLIQFQNNGVVDDSQLPKDRFSAERLKGVDSTLKIQPAKLEDSAVYLCASSFIDRGLRGNTIYFGEGSWLTVV.

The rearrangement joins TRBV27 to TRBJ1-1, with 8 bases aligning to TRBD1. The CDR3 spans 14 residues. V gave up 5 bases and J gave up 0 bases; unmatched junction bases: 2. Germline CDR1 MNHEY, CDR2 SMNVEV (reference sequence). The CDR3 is CASSRTGLNTEAFF. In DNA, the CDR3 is TGTGCCAGCAGTAGGACAGGGCTGAACACTGAAGCTTTCTTT.

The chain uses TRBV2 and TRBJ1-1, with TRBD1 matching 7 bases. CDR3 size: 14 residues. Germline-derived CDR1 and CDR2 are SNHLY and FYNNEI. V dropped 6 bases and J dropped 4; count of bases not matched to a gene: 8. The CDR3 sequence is CASRLTGLGTEAFF. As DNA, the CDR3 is TGTGCCAGCAGATTGACAGGGCTGGGCACTGAAGCTTTCTTT.

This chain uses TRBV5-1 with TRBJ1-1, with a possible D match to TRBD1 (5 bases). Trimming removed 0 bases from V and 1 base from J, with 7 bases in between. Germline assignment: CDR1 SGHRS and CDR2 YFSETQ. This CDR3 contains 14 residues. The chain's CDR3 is CASSLDRPNTEAFF. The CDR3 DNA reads TGCGCCAGCAGCTTGGACAGGCCGAACACTGAAGCTTTCTTT.

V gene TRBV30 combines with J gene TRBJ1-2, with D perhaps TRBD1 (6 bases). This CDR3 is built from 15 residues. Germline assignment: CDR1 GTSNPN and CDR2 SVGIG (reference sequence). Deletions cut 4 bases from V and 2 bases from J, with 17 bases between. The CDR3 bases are TGTGCCTGGACCAGGTCAGGGGCAGGCAACTATGGCTACACCTTC. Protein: CAWTRSGAGNYGYTF.

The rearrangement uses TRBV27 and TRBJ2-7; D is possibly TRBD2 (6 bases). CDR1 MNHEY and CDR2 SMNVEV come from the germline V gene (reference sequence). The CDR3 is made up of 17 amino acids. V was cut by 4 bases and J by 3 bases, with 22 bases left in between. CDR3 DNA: TGTGCCAGCAGTTCTCACCTGGGGGGACCTAACGTCTACGAGCAGTACTTC. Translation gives CASSSHLGGPNVYEQYF.